Listed below are T cell receptor beta chains from one sample, sequenced in a study of blood T cell repertoires in COVID-19. The method was immunoSEQ multiplex PCR; TCRdb's version includes in-frame clones alone and lacks a portion of them. The sample consists of 90,000 to 150,000 clones, approximately 80% of them appearing once. Sequences were obtained from peripheral blood. All receptors come from a human donor in a cohort sampled during active COVID-19. The CDR3 runs from the conserved cysteine through the conserved F or W. A D gene is named only where the DNA matches it firmly. Size tells how often a clone was seen (once, few, many) or the class of an expanded clone, and some rows leave it out.

v_gene	d_gene	j_gene	abundance	CDR3aa	CDR3nt
TRBV19	-	TRBJ1-5	-	CASSKQGVSNQPQHF	TGTGCCAGTAGTAAACAGGGAGTTAGCAATCAGCCCCAGCATTTT
TRBV5-6	TRBD1	TRBJ1-1	few	CASSLPTGGTEAFF	TGTGCCAGCAGCCTACCTACAGGGGGCACTGAAGCTTTCTTT
TRBV7-9	-	TRBJ2-7	-	CASSLHSSSYEQYF	TGTGCCAGCAGCTTGCATAGTTCCTCCTACGAGCAGTACTTC
TRBV2	-	TRBJ1-1	once	CASRVNREAFF	TGTGCCAGCAGGGTTAACAGGGAAGCTTTCTTT
TRBV15	-	TRBJ2-1	-	CATSRDQRAASVNEQFF	TGTGCCACCAGCAGAGATCAACGTGCGGCTAGCGTCAATGAGCAGTTCTTC
TRBV14	-	TRBJ2-7	-	CASSQDRGESSYEQYF	TGTGCCAGCAGCCAAGATCGCGGGGAGAGCTCCTACGAGCAGTACTTC
TRBV2	TRBD1	TRBJ2-6	-	CASSEASTGGSGANVLTF	TGTGCCAGCAGTGAAGCGTCGACAGGGGGTTCTGGGGCCAACGTCCTGACTTTC
TRBV7-2	-	TRBJ2-5	-	CASSNRAAETQYF	TGTGCCAGCAGCAACAGGGCGGCCGAGACCCAGTACTTC
TRBV29-1	TRBD2	TRBJ2-7	-	CSVYGTSGTYEQYF	TGCAGCGTCTATGGGACTAGCGGAACCTACGAGCAGTACTTC
TRBV18	-	TRBJ2-7	few	CASSLSGLREQYF	TGTGCCAGCTCGCTTTCAGGGCTAAGGGAGCAGTACTTC
TRBV7-3	-	TRBJ2-3	-	CASSVGGDGTQYF	TGTGCCAGCAGCGTAGGGGGGGACGGTACGCAGTATTTT
TRBV18	TRBD1	TRBJ2-5	once	CASSPLADRGRETQYF	TGTGCCAGCTCACCCTTGGCAGACAGGGGGCGAGAGACCCAGTACTTC
TRBV7-8	-	TRBJ1-1	-	CASSLGPAEAFF	TGTGCCAGCAGCCTGGGGCCGGCTGAAGCTTTCTTT
TRBV19	-	TRBJ2-3	-	CASSMTVSTDTQYF	TGTGCCAGTAGTATGACAGTGAGCACAGATACGCAGTATTTT
TRBV6-2/TRBV6-3	-	TRBJ2-2	-	CASSAPYQANTGELFF	TGTGCCAGCAGTGCCCCCTACCAGGCGAACACCGGGGAGCTGTTTTTT
TRBV6-5	-	TRBJ2-7	-	CASIGGMAYEQYF	TGTGCCAGCATTGGGGGGATGGCCTACGAGCAGTACTTC
TRBV7-6	TRBD2	TRBJ2-3	once	CASSRSGRGASTDTQYF	TGTGCCAGCAGCCGTTCGGGGCGGGGGGCTAGCACAGATACGCAGTATTTT
TRBV18	-	TRBJ1-4	-	CASSPRRANEKLFF	TGTGCCAGCTCACCAAGGAGGGCTAATGAAAAACTGTTTTTT
TRBV5-1	-	TRBJ2-3	-	CASSEGGASTDTQYF	TGCGCCAGCAGCGAGGGCGGGGCCAGCACAGATACGCAGTATTTT
TRBV6-2/TRBV6-3	TRBD2	TRBJ2-1	-	CASSYDHGTSGLF	TGTGCCAGCAGTTACGATCACGGGACTAGCGGCCTCTTC
TRBV7-9	-	TRBJ1-2	-	CASSPPGVAGYGYTF	TGTGCCAGCAGCCCACCGGGGGTAGCGGGCTATGGCTACACCTTC
TRBV15	TRBD2	TRBJ2-7	-	CATSRDSGSLFYEQYF	TGTGCCACCAGCAGGGATAGCGGGAGTCTCTTTTACGAGCAGTACTTC
TRBV19	-	TRBJ1-1	-	CASTPDRVTEAFF	TGTGCCAGTACCCCGGACAGAGTGACTGAAGCTTTCTTT
TRBV4-3	-	TRBJ1-2	-	CASSQVATQGSGYTF	TGCGCCAGCAGCCAAGTTGCGACCCAGGGGTCTGGCTACACCTTC
TRBV13	-	TRBJ2-5	-	CASSHRGQQETQYF	TGTGCCAGCAGCCATCGTGGACAGCAAGAGACCCAGTACTTC
TRBV24-1	-	TRBJ2-2	-	CATSGAGTGELFF	TGTGCCACCAGTGGGGCAGGCACCGGGGAGCTGTTTTTT
TRBV6-2/TRBV6-3	TRBD1	TRBJ1-2	-	CASSMDRGTGYTF	TGTGCCAGCAGTATGGACAGGGGGACTGGCTACACCTTC
TRBV7-9	-	TRBJ2-1	-	CASRPRGRMSSYNEQFF	TGTGCCAGCAGGCCTAGAGGGCGGATGAGCTCCTACAATGAGCAGTTCTTC